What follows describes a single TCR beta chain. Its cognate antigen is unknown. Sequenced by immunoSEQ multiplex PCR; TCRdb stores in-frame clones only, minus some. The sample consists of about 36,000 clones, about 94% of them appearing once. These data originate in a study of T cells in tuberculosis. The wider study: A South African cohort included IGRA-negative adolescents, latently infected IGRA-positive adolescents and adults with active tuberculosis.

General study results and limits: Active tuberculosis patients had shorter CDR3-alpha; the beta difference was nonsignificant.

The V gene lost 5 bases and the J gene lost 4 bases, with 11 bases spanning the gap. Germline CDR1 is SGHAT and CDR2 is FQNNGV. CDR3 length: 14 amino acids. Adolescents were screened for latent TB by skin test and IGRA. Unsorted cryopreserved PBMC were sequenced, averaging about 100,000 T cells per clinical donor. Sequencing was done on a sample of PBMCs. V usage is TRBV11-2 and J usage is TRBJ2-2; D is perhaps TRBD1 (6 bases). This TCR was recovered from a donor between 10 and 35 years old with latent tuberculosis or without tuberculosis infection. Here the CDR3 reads CASSRTEFTGELFF. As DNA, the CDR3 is TGTGCCAGCAGCCGGACAGAGTTCACCGGGGAGCTGTTTTTT.